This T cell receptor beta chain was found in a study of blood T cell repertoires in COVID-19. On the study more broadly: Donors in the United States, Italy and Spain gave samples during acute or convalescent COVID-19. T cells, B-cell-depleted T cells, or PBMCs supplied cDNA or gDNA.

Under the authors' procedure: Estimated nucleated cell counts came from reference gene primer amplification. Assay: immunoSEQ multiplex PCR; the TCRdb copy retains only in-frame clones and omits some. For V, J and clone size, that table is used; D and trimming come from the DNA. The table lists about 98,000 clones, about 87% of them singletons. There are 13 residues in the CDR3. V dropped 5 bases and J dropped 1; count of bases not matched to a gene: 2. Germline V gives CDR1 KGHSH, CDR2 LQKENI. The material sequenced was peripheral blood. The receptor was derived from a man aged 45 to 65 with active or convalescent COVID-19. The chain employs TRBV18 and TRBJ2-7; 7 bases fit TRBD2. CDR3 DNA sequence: TGTGCCAGCTCAGGGGGGGGATCCTACGAGCAGTACTTC. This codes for CASSGGGSYEQYF.